This entry lists 6 T cell receptor beta chains sequenced from one sample in a study of shared clonotypes between healthy human individuals. Terminally differentiated effector memory CD45RA+ cells were left out of the naive CD8 fraction, which was CD45RO-negative and positively selected for CCR7. Clones were read by immunoSEQ multiplex PCR, and TCRdb kept only the in-frame ones, dropping some. This repertoire shows 800,000 to 950,000 clones, 90% to 97% found once; its top ten account for under 0.3%. Sequenced material: naive CD8+ T cells sorted from blood. These receptors all come from a man aged 30 to 39 in good health.

This chain uses TRBV7-9 with TRBJ2-5; unclear D gene. Per germline, CDR1 SEHNR and CDR2 FQNEAQ (reference sequence). V lost 4 bases and J 4 bases, leaving 22 bases between the germline ends. CDR3 size: 17 residues. CDR3 DNA: TGTGCCAGCAGCTCGTGGCAGAGAGTGGCCTTAGGAGAGACCCAGTACTTC. It codes for CASSSWQRVALGETQYF.

The rearrangement uses TRBV4-1 and TRBJ1-1; D not resolved. Per germline, CDR1 MGHRA and CDR2 YSYEKL. V was trimmed by 1 base and J by 0 bases, leaving 9 bases between them. This CDR3 comprises 15 residues. CDR3 nucleotide sequence: TGCGCCAGCAGCCAAGGGGAATACTTGAACACTGAAGCTTTCTTT. This codes for CASSQGEYLNTEAFF.

This chain connects TRBV5-8 to TRBJ1-1; a weak D match, TRBD1 (5 bases). This CDR3 is 15 amino acids long. Germline V gene data show CDR1 as SGHTS and CDR2 as YDEGEE. V was clipped by 1 base and J by 11 bases, with 21 bases between them. CDR3 loop: CASSLRTGAAAVAFF. DNA of the CDR3: TGTGCCAGCAGCTTGAGGACCGGGGCAGCCGCGGTGGCTTTCTTT. Full variable domain (outside the CDR3, taken from reference TRBV5-8 and TRBJ1-1): EAGVTQSPTHLIKTRGQQATLRCSPISGHTSVYWYQQALGLGLQFLLWYDEGEERNRGNFPPRFSGRQFPNYSSELNVNALELEDSALYLCASSLRTGAAAVAFFGQGTRLTVV.

The chain combines TRBV5-6 with TRBJ1-1, with TRBD1 as a possible D gene (6 bases). The CDR3 totals 15 residues. Germline assignment: CDR1 SGHDT and CDR2 YYEEEE. V was cut by 4 bases and J by 1 base, with 14 bases left in between. In DNA, the CDR3 is TGTGCCAGCAGCGGCTGGGGGCAGGGGAACACTGAAGCTTTCTTT. It is translated as CASSGWGQGNTEAFF.

Concerning this clone: This same CDR3 is encoded by further DNA sequences in the sample. This sequence joins TRBV7-6 and TRBJ2-2; 12 bases fit TRBD2. The germline CDR1 and CDR2 sequences are SGHVS and FNYEAQ. This CDR3 has 17 amino acids. The V and J ends lost 4 bases and 3 bases, in that order; junction bases with no gene match: 6. CDR3 nucleotide sequence: TGTGCCAGCAGCTCCCTAGCGGGAGGGCCGTACACCGGGGAGCTGTTTTTT. Translated, it gives CASSSLAGGPYTGELFF.

Of note for this clone: Other DNA sequences in this specimen translate into the identical CDR3. The chain combines TRBV7-9 with TRBJ2-5; 10 bases line up with TRBD2. Germline CDR1 is SEHNR and CDR2 is FQNEAQ (reference sequence). This CDR3 is built from 13 residues. V shed 3 bases, J shed 5 bases, and the junction held 0 bases outside the gene matches. CDR3 nucleotide sequence: TGTGCCAGCAGCTTGACTAGCGGGGAGACCCAGTACTTC. Its translation is CASSLTSGETQYF.